Below, 2 T cell receptor beta chains from the same sample are listed, as sequenced in a study of T-cell memory formation after mild COVID-19. TCRdb re-analysed the 5' RACE reads in MiXCR, keeping a single row per CDR3 protein. Of over 300,000 distinct CDR3 sequences listed, 20% to 25% are singletons. Sequencing was performed on PBMCs or a T cell subset sorted from them (not recorded which). These receptor sequences come from a man aged 18 to 30 who had mild COVID-19 (a few samples of this study predate the infection). Cell type and time point are not known.

At least ten counts were recorded for this clonotype. V is TRBV5-1 and J is TRBJ2-1, with 8 bases aligning to TRBD2. CDR1 and CDR2 from the germline V gene are SGHRS and YFSETQ. The CDR3 has 14 residues. V was clipped by 6 bases and J by 5 bases; unmatched bases: 7. CDR3 DNA sequence: TGCGCCAGCACCGATAGCGGGAACGACAATGAGCAGTTCTTC. Residues: CASTDSGNDNEQFF.

The chain has TRBV5-1 and TRBJ2-3, with 8 nucleotides matching TRBD1. This CDR3 is 15 amino acids long. V shed 6 bases and J 5 bases; nucleotides not matched to a gene: 11. Looked up from germline, CDR1 is SGHRS and CDR2 is YFSETQ. This CDR3 reads CASTRTGPLEDTQYF. As DNA, the CDR3 is TGCGCCAGCACCCGGACAGGGCCGTTAGAAGATACGCAGTATTTT.